Listed below are T cell receptor beta chains from one sample, sequenced in a study of blood T cell repertoires in COVID-19. Profiled with immunoSEQ multiplex PCR; TCRdb holds only in-frame clones, not every one. The table lists roughly 150,000 clones, around four fifths of them singletons, with approximately 18% in the top ten. Sequenced input: peripheral blood. The source is a woman in her seventies who had recovered from COVID-19. The CDR3 runs from the conserved cysteine through the conserved F or W. A D gene is named only where the DNA matches it firmly. Not every row has a clone size; where given, it reads once, few, many or a size class.

>TRBV7-3|TRBD2|NA|TRBJ2-1
CASSSTSGGNNEQFF
TGTGCCAGCAGCTCCACTAGCGGGGGGAACAATGAGCAGTTCTTC
>TRBV19|NA|NA|TRBJ1-6
CASTHSKANSPLHF
TGTGCCAGTACTCACAGCAAAGCAAATTCACCCCTCCACTTT
>TRBV18|TRBD1|NA|TRBJ2-1
CASSPWLSNRDRGFNEQFF
TGTGCCAGCTCACCATGGCTATCTAACCGGGACAGGGGATTCAATGAGCAGTTCTTC
>TRBV9|NA|NA|TRBJ2-3
CASSAAVFTDTQYF
TGTGCCAGCAGCGCCGCGGTCTTCACAGATACGCAGTATTTT
>TRBV11-2|TRBD1|NA|TRBJ1-6
CASSAQGAWDSPLHF
TGTGCCAGCAGCGCACAGGGGGCTTGGGATTCACCCCTCCACTTT
>TRBV4-1|TRBD1|NA|TRBJ2-7
CATRQGVNEQYF
TGCGCCACCCGACAGGGTGTCAACGAGCAGTACTTC
>TRBV7-3|NA|few|TRBJ2-7
CASSLRGPGYEQYF
TGTGCCAGCAGCTTACGCGGGCCGGGCTACGAGCAGTACTTC
>TRBV5-1|NA|NA|TRBJ2-7
CASSPGGFYEQYF
TGCGCCAGCAGCCCGGGGGGCTTCTACGAGCAGTACTTC
>TRBV4-2|TRBD2|NA|TRBJ2-3
CASSRSPLAVGDTQYF
TGTGCCAGCAGCCGGTCTCCCCTAGCGGTAGGGGATACGCAGTATTTT
>TRBV9|TRBD1|once|TRBJ1-3
CASSTTGTGAGNTIYF
TGTGCCAGCAGCACCACCGGGACAGGGGCTGGAAACACCATATATTTT
>TRBV18|NA|many|TRBJ1-5
CASSRWGPGGSNQPQHF
TGTGCCAGCTCACGGTGGGGACCGGGGGGTAGCAATCAGCCCCAGCATTTT
>TRBV30|NA|NA|TRBJ1-4
CAWSPIGGTNEKLFF
TGTGCCTGGAGTCCCATCGGGGGGACTAATGAAAAACTGTTTTTT
>TRBV4-1|TRBD1|few|TRBJ1-6
CASSQAPPTGELSPLHF
TGCGCCAGCAGCCAAGCGCCCCCGACAGGGGAACTTTCACCCCTCCACTTT
>TRBV12-3/TRBV12-4|TRBD1|NA|TRBJ2-6
CASTRQGVGVLTF
TGTGCCAGCACGAGACAGGGGGTAGGCGTCCTGACTTTC
>TRBV10-3|NA|once|TRBJ1-1
CAISEPPGTPNTEAFF
TGTGCCATCAGTGAGCCCCCCGGTACGCCGAACACTGAAGCTTTCTTT
>TRBV18|NA|NA|TRBJ1-1
CASSPAAMNTEAFF
TGTGCCAGCTCACCCGCGGCCATGAACACTGAAGCTTTCTTT
>TRBV7-2|NA|NA|TRBJ1-2
CASSPQKNYGYTF
TGTGCCAGCAGCCCCCAGAAAAACTATGGCTACACCTTC
>TRBV30|TRBD1|NA|TRBJ2-3
CAWGTNTGGNTDTQYF
TGTGCCTGGGGCACAAATACAGGGGGGAACACAGATACGCAGTATTTT
>TRBV24-1|NA|few|TRBJ1-2
CATSDNPGYGYTF
TGTGCCACCAGTGACAACCCCGGCTATGGCTACACCTTC
>TRBV7-2|TRBD1|NA|TRBJ1-5
CASSPTGGGQPQHF
TGTGCCAGCAGCCCGACAGGGGGAGGACAGCCCCAGCATTTT
>TRBV5-1|NA|NA|TRBJ1-2
CASSLDGARDSVYGYTF
TGCGCCAGCAGCTTGGACGGGGCGAGGGACTCGGTCTATGGCTACACCTTC
>TRBV6-5|TRBD1|NA|TRBJ1-2
CASSTTGVGGGGYTF
TGTGCCAGCAGTACCACAGGGGTCGGCGGTGGTGGCTACACCTTC
>TRBV7-9|NA|NA|TRBJ2-2
CASSHRPRGNTGELFF
TGTGCCAGCAGCCACCGTCCCAGGGGGAACACCGGGGAGCTGTTTTTT
>TRBV6-1|NA|NA|TRBJ2-4
CASSESPSAKNIQYF
TGTGCCAGCAGTGAAAGCCCCTCAGCCAAAAACATTCAGTACTTC